Each of the 10 T cell receptor beta chains below was sequenced from the same sample in a study of blood T cell repertoires in COVID-19. Assay: immunoSEQ multiplex PCR; the TCRdb copy retains only in-frame clones and omits some. The sample lists under 60,000 clones, around nine tenths seen once, with around 3.7% in the top ten. The sequencing sample was made of peripheral blood. The source of these receptors is a human donor in a cohort sampled during active COVID-19.

The V gene is TRBV27, the J gene TRBJ1-1, with TRBD1 identical over 9 bases. The germline CDR1 and CDR2 sequences are MNHEY and SMNVEV (reference sequence). The J segment lost 1 base and the V segment lost 7 bases, leaving 4 bases of the junction unmatched. This CDR3 is 14 amino acids long. The CDR3 bases are TGTGCCAGCACCAAACAGGGGGCGAACACTGAAGCTTTCTTT. Translated: CASTKQGANTEAFF.

This chain joins TRBV7-2 and TRBJ2-1; D may be TRBD2 (6 bases). The V and J ends lost 0 bases and 11 bases respectively, with 11 bases between them. Germline CDR1 is SGHTA and CDR2 is FQGNSA. This CDR3 is built from 13 residues. CDR3 residues: CASSLATEGQQFF. The CDR3 DNA reads as TGTGCCAGCAGCTTAGCGACGGAGGGCCAGCAGTTCTTC. The full variable domain, its missing parts supplied by reference TRBV7-2 and TRBJ2-1, is GAGVSQSPSNKVTEKGKDVELRCDPISGHTALYWYRQSLGQGLEFLIYFQGNSAPDKSGLPSDRFSAERTGGSVSTLTIQRTQQEDSAVYLCASSLATEGQQFFGPGTRLTVL.

J is TRBJ1-5 and V is TRBV19; D gene ambiguous. V lost 1 base and J 2 bases, leaving 6 bases between the germline ends. This CDR3 is 14 amino acids long. Germline CDR1 reads LNHDA; CDR2 reads SQIVND (reference sequence). CDR3 sequence (DNA): TGTGCCAGTAGTATAGTTTCAGGCAATCAGCCCCAGCATTTT. This encodes CASSIVSGNQPQHF.

This clone was counted a single time. This chain uses TRBV5-6 with TRBJ2-3, with 7 positions matching TRBD1. CDR1 is SGHDT and CDR2 is YYEEEE in the germline V gene. The CDR3 contains 15 residues. V dropped 4 bases and J dropped 6; count of bases not matched to a gene: 11. CDR3 DNA: TGTGCCAGCAGCCCGGGACAGCTAGCAGGGGATACGCAGTATTTT. Residues: CASSPGQLAGDTQYF.

The chain couples TRBV7-2 to TRBJ1-2; 7 nucleotides agree with TRBD1. The junction had 3 bases not matched to a gene; V was cut back by 5 bases and J by 0 bases. In germline, CDR1 is SGHTA, CDR2 FQGNSA. The CDR3 extends over 14 amino acids. The CDR3 protein is CASSIDRANYGYTF. In DNA form, the CDR3 reads TGTGCCAGCAGCATTGACAGGGCTAACTATGGCTACACCTTC.

Concerning this clone itself: Distinct nucleotide sequences in the sample also encode this CDR3. The chain couples TRBV20-1 to TRBJ2-5; 8 bases fit TRBD2. J gave up 5 bases and V 6 bases, and 2 bases lay outside the gene matches. The CDR3 is made up of 11 amino acids. The germline V gene has CDR1 DFQATT and CDR2 SNEGSKA (reference sequence). CDR3 bases: TGCAGTGCCGGGAGGGGGGAGACCCAGTACTTC. Its protein is CSAGRGETQYF.

CDR3 region: CASSPGTGAAYEQYF. CDR3 DNA: TGTGCCAGCTCACCTGGAACAGGGGCGGCCTACGAGCAGTACTTC. V is TRBV18 and J is TRBJ2-7; 7 bases line up with TRBD1. This CDR3 is 15 amino acids long. Germline V gene sequence: CDR1 KGHSH, CDR2 LQKENI. J lost 2 bases, V lost 3 bases, and 7 bases had no gene match.

The chain combines TRBV7-8 with TRBJ2-7, with 11 bases aligning to TRBD2. J lost 3 bases, V lost 6 bases, and 7 bases had no gene match. The germline CDR1 and CDR2 sequences are SGHVS and FQNEAQ. This CDR3 has 15 residues. The CDR3 sequence: CASSFGGTSGYEQYF. The DNA for the CDR3 is TGTGCCAGCAGTTTTGGGGGGACTAGCGGCTACGAGCAGTACTTC.

A single count supports this clone. This chain joins TRBV25-1 and TRBJ1-2, with TRBD1 matching 8 bases. Germline lookup yields CDR1 MGHDK and CDR2 SYGVNS. The CDR3 runs to 15 residues. The V gene end was trimmed by 2 bases and the J gene end by 4 bases; junction bases not matched to a gene: 6. The CDR3 nucleotides are TGTGCCAGCAGTGAAAACCTCGGACAGGGCTATGGCTACACCTTC. This sequence encodes CASSENLGQGYGYTF.

This chain uses TRBV6-5 with TRBJ1-6, with 7 bases that match TRBD1. V shed 8 bases, J shed 8 bases, and the junction held 6 bases outside the gene matches. The germline gives CDR1 MNHEY, CDR2 SVGAGI. The CDR3 has 13 amino acids. This CDR3 is CASRDSIDSPLHF. CDR3 nucleotide sequence: TGTGCCAGCCGGGACAGCATCGATTCACCCCTCCACTTT.